The TCR beta chain under discussion was sequenced for a study of technical replicates of blood from a handful of donors. Some clones are missing from TCRdb's copy, which holds only in-frame ones; the method was immunoSEQ multiplex PCR. The data show around 85,000 clones, roughly 94% seen once. The sequence was obtained from a human donor in good health. The sample consisted of T cells isolated from PBMCs.

CDR3 sequence: CASGGWVGTDTQYF. The CDR3 nucleotides read TGTGCCAGCGGAGGGTGGGTGGGTACAGATACGCAGTATTTT. This sequence joins TRBV7-9 and TRBJ2-3, with D possibly being TRBD2 (6 bases). The ends were cut back, 8 bases at V and 3 bases at J, with 15 bases in the middle. This CDR3 comprises 14 residues. CDR1 SEHNR and CDR2 FQNEAQ come from the germline V gene (reference sequence).